A selection of T cell receptor beta chains follows, all from one sample in a study of cytotoxic CD8 clonotypes in ibrutinib-treated CLL. The table came from immunoSEQ multiplex PCR; TCRdb's copy has only in-frame clones and leaves some out. Of roughly 130,000 clones in the sample, 70% to 80% were seen once. The material sequenced was PBMCs, taken after 12 months of ibrutinib treatment. These receptors were obtained from a human donor with chronic lymphocytic leukemia. The CDR3 runs from the conserved cysteine through the conserved F or W. The order of the fields is D gene, clone size, V gene, J gene, CDR3 protein, CDR3 DNA. D genes are given only for firm matches. Expanded clones are given a class, and other clones once, few, many or no size at all.

d_gene: .; abundance: .; v_gene: TRBV29-1; j_gene: TRBJ2-3; CDR3aa: CSPRGLSDTQYF; CDR3nt: TGCAGCCCGCGGGGACTTTCAGATACGCAGTATTTT
d_gene: .; abundance: .; v_gene: TRBV20-1; j_gene: TRBJ1-1; CDR3aa: CSAVQGVEAFF; CDR3nt: TGCAGTGCTGTACAGGGAGTTGAAGCTTTCTTT
d_gene: TRBD2; abundance: few; v_gene: TRBV2; j_gene: TRBJ2-5; CDR3aa: CASMAERGETQYF; CDR3nt: TGTGCCAGCATGGCCGAGCGGGGGGAGACCCAGTACTTC
d_gene: .; abundance: .; v_gene: TRBV6-1; j_gene: TRBJ2-1; CDR3aa: CASRRAHEQFF; CDR3nt: TGTGCCAGCAGGCGGGCTCATGAGCAGTTCTTC
d_gene: TRBD2; abundance: .; v_gene: TRBV30; j_gene: TRBJ2-2; CDR3aa: CAWRLAGGSGELFF; CDR3nt: TGTGCCTGGCGACTAGCGGGAGGTTCCGGGGAGCTGTTTTTT
d_gene: TRBD2; abundance: .; v_gene: TRBV6-5; j_gene: TRBJ2-2; CDR3aa: CASSRLAGGSGELFF; CDR3nt: TGTGCCAGCAGCCGACTAGCGGGAGGATCTGGGGAGCTGTTTTTT
d_gene: .; abundance: few; v_gene: TRBV12-5; j_gene: TRBJ1-4; CDR3aa: CASGLVSGGNEKLFF; CDR3nt: TGTGCTAGTGGTTTGGTATCAGGAGGGAATGAAAAACTGTTTTTT
d_gene: TRBD1; abundance: .; v_gene: TRBV15; j_gene: TRBJ1-5; CDR3aa: CATSRSNRGDRRESAPAF; CDR3nt: TGTGCCACCAGCAGAAGTAACAGGGGGGACAGAAGGGAATCAGCCCCAGCATTT
d_gene: .; abundance: .; v_gene: TRBV14; j_gene: TRBJ2-7; CDR3aa: CASRHRVGDEQYF; CDR3nt: TGTGCCAGCAGGCACAGGGTAGGAGACGAGCAGTACTTC
d_gene: .; abundance: .; v_gene: TRBV6-5; j_gene: TRBJ2-7; CDR3aa: CASRYGTYEQYF; CDR3nt: TGTGCCAGCAGATATGGGACCTACGAGCAGTACTTC
d_gene: TRBD1; abundance: .; v_gene: TRBV6-6; j_gene: TRBJ1-1; CDR3aa: CASSYTGTGGTEAFF; CDR3nt: TGTGCCAGCAGTTACACTGGGACAGGGGGCACTGAAGCTTTCTTT
d_gene: .; abundance: .; v_gene: TRBV4-2; j_gene: TRBJ1-5; CDR3aa: CASSQDPTQPQHF; CDR3nt: TGTGCCAGCAGCCAAGATCCAACGCAGCCCCAGCATTTT
d_gene: .; abundance: .; v_gene: TRBV27; j_gene: TRBJ2-7; CDR3aa: CASSRGLYEQYF; CDR3nt: TGTGCCAGCAGTCGCGGACTGTACGAGCAGTACTTC
d_gene: .; abundance: .; v_gene: TRBV18; j_gene: TRBJ1-2; CDR3aa: CASSPPDRGGYTF; CDR3nt: TGTGCCAGCTCACCACCGGACAGAGGCGGCTACACCTTC
d_gene: .; abundance: once; v_gene: TRBV9; j_gene: TRBJ1-2; CDR3aa: CASSVEETLYGYTF; CDR3nt: TGTGCCAGCAGCGTAGAGGAAACCCTCTATGGCTACACCTTC
d_gene: .; abundance: .; v_gene: TRBV12-5; j_gene: TRBJ2-1; CDR3aa: CASGGTSNEQFF; CDR3nt: TGTGCTAGTGGTGGGACTTCCAACGAGCAGTTCTTC
d_gene: .; abundance: .; v_gene: TRBV7-9; j_gene: TRBJ1-2; CDR3aa: CASSQGHRDYGYTF; CDR3nt: TGTGCCAGCAGCCAAGGTCACAGGGACTATGGCTACACCTTC
d_gene: .; abundance: .; v_gene: TRBV19; j_gene: TRBJ1-1; CDR3aa: CASSLGLNTEAFF; CDR3nt: TGTGCCAGTAGTCTGGGACTGAACACTGAAGCTTTCTTT
d_gene: TRBD2; abundance: once; v_gene: TRBV28; j_gene: TRBJ2-7; CDR3aa: CASRPPGDAGAGEQYF; CDR3nt: TGTGCCAGCAGGCCTCCCGGGGATGCGGGAGCGGGAGAGCAGTACTTC
d_gene: .; abundance: .; v_gene: TRBV7-9; j_gene: TRBJ2-2; CDR3aa: CASSPPPQDTGELFF; CDR3nt: TGTGCCAGCAGCCCTCCCCCGCAGGACACCGGGGAGCTGTTTTTT
d_gene: TRBD2; abundance: once; v_gene: TRBV7-8; j_gene: TRBJ2-1; CDR3aa: CASSSLAGYNEQFF; CDR3nt: TGTGCCAGCAGCTCTCTAGCGGGATACAATGAGCAGTTCTTC
d_gene: TRBD1; abundance: .; v_gene: TRBV19; j_gene: TRBJ2-7; CDR3aa: CASSLGQSISDSVEQYF; CDR3nt: TGTGCCAGTAGTCTGGGACAGAGCATCTCCGATTCGGTGGAGCAGTACTTC
d_gene: .; abundance: .; v_gene: TRBV6-5; j_gene: TRBJ2-1; CDR3aa: CASSYSLLNNEQFF; CDR3nt: TGTGCCAGCAGTTACTCGCTCCTAAACAATGAGCAGTTCTTC
d_gene: .; abundance: .; v_gene: TRBV9; j_gene: TRBJ2-3; CDR3aa: CASSVMGRETGDTQYF; CDR3nt: TGTGCCAGCAGCGTAATGGGAAGGGAGACGGGAGATACGCAGTATTTT
d_gene: .; abundance: .; v_gene: TRBV5-4; j_gene: TRBJ2-5; CDR3aa: CASSFDEVLQETQYF; CDR3nt: TGTGCCAGCAGCTTCGACGAAGTGCTACAAGAGACCCAGTACTTC
d_gene: TRBD2; abundance: many; v_gene: TRBV6-1; j_gene: TRBJ2-3; CDR3aa: CASSEAQAGGPTDTQYF; CDR3nt: TGTGCCAGCAGTGAAGCGCAAGCGGGAGGGCCGACAGATACGCAGTATTTT
d_gene: .; abundance: .; v_gene: TRBV6-6; j_gene: TRBJ1-1; CDR3aa: CASSYSIWDLNTEAFF; CDR3nt: TGTGCCAGCAGTTACTCGATATGGGACTTGAACACTGAAGCTTTCTTT
d_gene: TRBD2; abundance: few; v_gene: TRBV2; j_gene: TRBJ2-5; CDR3aa: CASKRSSGYVKETQYF; CDR3nt: TGTGCCAGCAAAAGGAGTAGCGGGTATGTGAAAGAGACCCAGTACTTC
d_gene: .; abundance: .; v_gene: TRBV10-2; j_gene: TRBJ1-2; CDR3aa: CASSESMGVITYGYTF; CDR3nt: TGCGCCAGCAGTGAGTCGATGGGGGTGATCACGTATGGCTACACCTTC
d_gene: .; abundance: .; v_gene: TRBV7-3; j_gene: TRBJ2-7; CDR3aa: CASSPGLNSYEQYF; CDR3nt: TGTGCCAGCAGCCCGGGACTTAATTCCTACGAGCAGTACTTC
d_gene: .; abundance: few; v_gene: TRBV18; j_gene: TRBJ1-4; CDR3aa: CASLTDRSNEKLFF; CDR3nt: TGTGCCAGCTTGACGGACAGATCTAATGAAAAACTGTTTTTT
d_gene: .; abundance: .; v_gene: TRBV5-1; j_gene: TRBJ2-5; CDR3aa: CASSSTRGDQETQYF; CDR3nt: TGCGCCAGCAGCTCAACGCGCGGGGACCAAGAGACCCAGTACTTC
d_gene: .; abundance: .; v_gene: TRBV19; j_gene: TRBJ1-5; CDR3aa: CASSIGGFDQPQHF; CDR3nt: TGTGCCAGTAGTATAGGGGGGTTCGATCAGCCCCAGCATTTT
d_gene: .; abundance: .; v_gene: TRBV7-9; j_gene: TRBJ1-4; CDR3aa: CASSLGFEKLFF; CDR3nt: TGTGCCAGCAGCTTGGGGTTTGAAAAACTGTTTTTT
d_gene: TRBD1; abundance: .; v_gene: TRBV5-1; j_gene: TRBJ1-1; CDR3aa: CASRTGLNTEAFF; CDR3nt: TGCGCCAGCAGGACAGGGCTGAACACTGAAGCTTTCTTT
d_gene: .; abundance: few; v_gene: TRBV15; j_gene: TRBJ1-5; CDR3aa: CATSRGGRAPTQHF; CDR3nt: TGTGCCACCAGCAGAGGGGGGAGGGCTCCGACCCAGCATTTT
d_gene: TRBD1; abundance: .; v_gene: TRBV18; j_gene: TRBJ1-2; CDR3aa: CASSPRTGPNYGYTF; CDR3nt: TGTGCCAGCTCACCAAGGACAGGCCCTAACTATGGCTACACCTTC
d_gene: .; abundance: .; v_gene: TRBV12-5; j_gene: TRBJ1-5; CDR3aa: CASGFRVGSNQPQHF; CDR3nt: TGTGCTAGTGGTTTCAGGGTTGGTAGCAATCAGCCCCAGCATTTT
d_gene: .; abundance: .; v_gene: TRBV6-1; j_gene: TRBJ2-7; CDR3aa: CASSESQGYSGYEQYF; CDR3nt: TGTGCCAGCAGTGAAAGTCAGGGGTATTCTGGTTACGAGCAGTACTTC
d_gene: TRBD1; abundance: .; v_gene: TRBV7-8; j_gene: TRBJ1-5; CDR3aa: CASSPGTGFGQPQHF; CDR3nt: TGTGCCAGCAGCCCGGGGACAGGGTTTGGTCAGCCCCAGCATTTT
d_gene: .; abundance: .; v_gene: TRBV9; j_gene: TRBJ2-7; CDR3aa: CASSVSVGAGEQYF; CDR3nt: TGTGCCAGCAGCGTATCGGTAGGGGCAGGGGAGCAGTACTTC
d_gene: TRBD1; abundance: .; v_gene: TRBV5-1; j_gene: TRBJ2-7; CDR3aa: CASSALPGQTYEQYF; CDR3nt: TGCGCCAGCAGCGCTCTACCGGGACAGACCTACGAGCAGTACTTC